Listed here are 19 T cell receptor beta chains from one sample, sequenced in a study of T-cell reconstitution after alpha-beta-depleted transplantation in children. It was with unique molecular identifiers that the TCRbeta library was prepared. TCRdb processed the PCR reads anew with MiXCR; each CDR3 protein has one entry. The sample shows some 250,000 distinct CDR3 sequences, around 13% of them seen only once. Material: PBMCs from the stem cell graft donor, obtained from the stem cell graft. These receptors were obtained from a human donor who donated a stem cell graft to a child with acute lymphoblastic leukemia.

In DNA, the CDR3 is TGTGCCAGCAGTGAGGACTACGAGCAGTACTTC. Protein: CASSEDYEQYF. This chain links TRBV2 with TRBJ2-7; D is uncertain. The CDR3 sequence is 11 residues long. V gave up 3 bases and J gave up 3 bases, with 3 bases separating them. Per the germline V gene, CDR1 is SNHLY and CDR2 is FYNNEI.

The chain employs TRBV18 and TRBJ2-5; D is unclear. This CDR3 contains 12 residues. The germline CDR1 and CDR2 sequences are KGHSH and LQKENI. Trimming took off 5 bases at V and 5 bases at J, with 9 bases between the two ends. CDR3 sequence (DNA): TGTGCCAGCTCAGGGGTTCGGGAGACCCAGTACTTC. This sequence encodes CASSGVRETQYF.

This clonotype was counted ten times or more. V and J are TRBV5-1 and TRBJ2-1; D is ambiguous. Germline lookup yields CDR1 SGHRS and CDR2 YFSETQ. Trimming cost V 0 bases and J 5 bases, with 3 bases left between them. This CDR3 has 12 residues. CDR3 residues: CASSLGNNEQFF. The CDR3 bases are TGCGCCAGCAGCTTGGGGAACAATGAGCAGTTCTTC. The full variable domain, its missing parts supplied by reference TRBV5-1 and TRBJ2-1, is KAGVTQTPRYLIKTRGQQVTLSCSPISGHRSVSWYQQTPGQGLQFLFEYFSETQRNKGNFPGRFSGRQFSNSRSEMNVSTLELGDSALYLCASSLGNNEQFFGPGTRLTVL.

Ten or more counts support this clonotype. The CDR3 protein is CASSPVTEAFF. The DNA for the CDR3 is TGTGCCAGTAGCCCAGTGACTGAAGCTTTCTTT. This chain connects TRBV7-9 to TRBJ1-1, with D unresolved. This CDR3 is built from 11 residues. CDR1 SEHNR and CDR2 FQNEAQ come from the germline V gene (reference sequence). Trimming took off 9 bases at V and 5 bases at J, with 10 bases between the two ends.

The gene calls are TRBV20-1 and TRBJ1-4; D call uncertain. This CDR3 comprises 12 residues. CDR1 is DFQATT, CDR2 SNEGSKA, per germline (reference sequence). Written as DNA, the CDR3 is TGCAGCGACGGCATATGTAATGAAAAACTGTTTTTT. It codes for CSDGICNEKLFF.

This clonotype was counted at least ten times. CDR3 protein: CASSLSTAWSPLHF. For the CDR3, the DNA is TGTGCCAGCAGTTTGAGCACTGCTTGGTCACCCCTCCACTTT. The J gene is TRBJ1-6, the V gene TRBV28; no clear D gene. Trimming stripped 3 bases from V and 10 bases from J, with 13 bases between. The CDR3 loop spans 14 amino acids. Germline-derived CDR1 and CDR2 are MDHEN and SYDVKM.

This clonotype came up many times. Mismatch with germline at one junction end may stem from a read error. The chain employs TRBV2 and TRBJ2-5; 7 positions agree with TRBD1. Germline values: CDR1 SNHLY, CDR2 FYNNEI. The CDR3 spans 10 residues. In DNA, the CDR3 is TGTGCCAGCACCAGACAGGGCTCGCACTTC. It encodes CASTRQGSHF.

This clonotype was counted ten times or more. The chain links TRBV6-5 to TRBJ2-3; 8 positions agree with TRBD1. The CDR3 has 16 residues. From germline, CDR1 is MNHEY and CDR2 SVGAGI. The V gene end was trimmed by 2 bases and the J gene end by 6 bases; junction bases not matched to a gene: 10. CDR3 coding DNA: TGTGCCAGCAGTTACACTCGACAGGGGCGAGGGGATACGCAGTATTTT. Its translation: CASSYTRQGRGDTQYF.

The gene calls are TRBV18 and TRBJ1-1; unclear D gene. Deletions cut 1 base from V and 2 bases from J, with 5 bases between. Germline CDR1 and CDR2: KGHSH and LQKENI. The CDR3 is 13 residues long. The CDR3 loop reads CASSPRGNTEAFF. The CDR3 bases are TGTGCCAGCTCACCACGCGGAAACACTGAAGCTTTCTTT.

The sample holds many counts of this clonotype. The chain is built from TRBV6-2 or TRBV6-3 and TRBJ2-3; D remains unclear. Germline V CDR1 and CDR2: MNHEY, SVGEGT. This CDR3 spans 15 amino acids. Trimming took off 5 bases at V and 0 bases at J, with 12 bases between the two ends. The CDR3 region has the DNA TGTGCCAGCAGTCAACTCGGTGCTAGCACAGATACGCAGTATTTT. Translation gives CASSQLGASTDTQYF.

This clonotype was seen ten or more times. The rearrangement joins TRBV7-2 to TRBJ2-5; D remains unclear. The germline V gene encodes CDR1 SGHTA and CDR2 FQGNSA. The length of the CDR3 is 13 residues. Trimming left V 3 bases short and J 1 base short, with 6 bases between. The CDR3 sequence is CASSFRLQETQYF. In nucleotides, the CDR3 is TGTGCCAGCAGCTTCAGGCTCCAAGAGACCCAGTACTTC.

This clonotype came up many times. The V and J genes are TRBV28 and TRBJ1-6; TRBD1 agrees at 7 bases. Germline loops: CDR1 MDHEN, CDR2 SYDVKM. CDR3 length: 15 amino acids. After removal of 6 bases from V and 5 bases from J, the junction contained 7 bases not matched to a gene. CDR3 sequence reads: CASSLIDRDNSPLHF. CDR3 DNA sequence: TGTGCCAGCAGCTTGATCGACAGGGATAATTCACCCCTCCACTTT.

This clonotype has a count of ten or more. The V call is TRBV7-9, the J call TRBJ2-3, with 8 bases aligning to TRBD1. Germline CDR1 and CDR2: SEHNR and FQNEAQ (reference sequence). The V gene end was trimmed by 6 bases and the J gene end by 2 bases; junction bases not matched to a gene: 7. CDR3 length: 15 residues. CDR3 in amino acids: CASSLRGQTTDTQYF. DNA of the CDR3: TGTGCCAGCAGTCTCAGGGGGCAGACCACAGATACGCAGTATTTT. Full variable domain (missing parts from reference TRBV7-9 and TRBJ2-3): DTGVSQNPRHKITKRGQNVTFRCDPISEHNRLYWYRQTLGQGPEFLTYFQNEAQLEKSRLLSDRFSAERPKGSFSTLEIQRTEQGDSAMYLCASSLRGQTTDTQYFGPGTRLTVL.

This clonotype was counted ten times or more. The chain recombines TRBV12-3 or TRBV12-4 with TRBJ1-6; 11 bases align to TRBD1. The CDR3 loop spans 14 amino acids. J lost 10 bases, V lost 5 bases, and 4 bases had no gene match. CDR3 amino acids: CASSGQGAGSPLHF. CDR3 DNA: TGTGCCAGCAGTGGACAGGGGGCAGGGTCACCCCTCCACTTT.

This clonotype was recorded many times. CDR3 sequence (DNA): TGTGCCAGCAGCTTTATTGACAGGGGGCTGGACGAGCAGTACTTC. Its protein product is CASSFIDRGLDEQYF. The V gene is TRBV7-2, the J gene TRBJ2-7; 10 bases are a match to TRBD1. Per germline, CDR1 SGHTA and CDR2 FQGNSA. Trimming removed 3 bases from V and 5 bases from J; junction bases left unmatched: 7. This CDR3 contains 15 residues.

This clonotype was seen ten or more times. The chain combines TRBV6-5 with TRBJ2-7; 8 bases agree with TRBD2. The CDR3 is made up of 15 amino acids. Looked up from germline, CDR1 is MNHEY and CDR2 is SVGAGI. The trim removed 2 bases at V and 4 bases at J, leaving 7 bases unmatched. CDR3 loop: CASSYGIAGTYEQYF. The CDR3, as DNA: TGTGCCAGCAGTTACGGGATAGCGGGAACTTACGAGCAGTACTTC.

This clonotype has at least ten counts. The chain couples TRBV20-1 to TRBJ2-1; D gene unclear. From germline, CDR1 is DFQATT and CDR2 SNEGSKA (reference sequence). This CDR3 spans 16 amino acids. Trimming stripped 0 bases from V and 0 bases from J, with 12 bases between. The DNA of the CDR3 is TGCAGTGCTAGAGATCGGGCAGGTAGCTCCTACAATGAGCAGTTCTTC. As protein: CSARDRAGSSYNEQFF.

This clonotype came up many times. The chain has TRBV6-1 and TRBJ2-7, with 7 nucleotides matching TRBD1. This CDR3 comprises 15 residues. Unmatched junction bases numbered 8, after V lost 3 bases and J lost 3 bases. Per the germline V gene, CDR1 is MNHNS and CDR2 is SASEGT. The CDR3 bases are TGTGCCAGCAGTGACCTCGGACAGGCGTTCTACGAGCAGTACTTC. Encoded protein: CASSDLGQAFYEQYF.

This clonotype was counted ten times or more. The genes are TRBV29-1 and TRBJ1-1; D is perhaps TRBD1 (6 bases). This CDR3 has 17 residues. V shed 0 bases and J shed 5 bases, with 22 bases lying between them. Looked up from germline, CDR1 is SQVTM and CDR2 is ANQGSEA. The CDR3 here is CSVEDRVGAPGGTEAFF. The DNA for the CDR3 is TGCAGCGTTGAAGATCGGGTGGGGGCGCCCGGGGGGACTGAAGCTTTCTTT. Using reference TRBV29-1 and TRBJ1-1 for the parts outside the CDR3, the full variable domain is SAVISQKPSRDICQRGTSLTIQCQVDSQVTMMFWYRQQPGQSLTLIATANQGSEATYESGFVIDKFPISRPNLTFSTLTVSNMSPEDSSIYLCSVEDRVGAPGGTEAFFGQGTRLTVV.